This T cell receptor beta chain was identified in a study of healthy donors' naive CD4 and CD8 T cells. Turning to the study itself: Three donor age groups were sampled: 20-25, 40-50 and 60-70 years; half female. Study-level results: Naive CD4+ and CD8+ cells reportedly differed in usage of most V and J genes.

A linear amplification protocol produced the TCR libraries from about 510 ng of total RNA. Using its own MiXCR run on the reads, TCRdb lists one record per CDR3 protein. The table shows 200,000 or so distinct CDR3 sequences, with around three quarters occurring only once. This clonotype was seen just once. Antigen unknown. CD4+CD8-CD45RO-CD45RA+ cells were naive CD4+; CD8+CD4-CD45RA+CD27bright cells were naive CD8+. The clonotype comes from a pool of human donors in good health; the sample pools cells from several healthy donors. Sequenced sample: naive CD4+ and CD8+ T cells sorted from blood, pooled from several donors.

The CDR3 nucleotides are TGCAGCGTTGAAGATAGGCGGGACTCGCGAGCCTACGAGCAGTACTTC. Amino acids: CSVEDRRDSRAYEQYF. V usage is TRBV29-1 and J usage is TRBJ2-7; tentative D call: TRBD2 (6 bases). Germline CDR1 SQVTM, CDR2 ANQGSEA. The ends were cut back, 0 bases at V and 2 bases at J, with 17 bases in the middle. The CDR3 consists of 16 residues.